Listed below are T cell receptor beta chains from one sample, sequenced in a study of CD8+ T cells in alopecia areata. Clones were sequenced by immunoSEQ multiplex PCR, and TCRdb holds only the in-frame ones, with some missing. Of 200,000 or so clones in the sample, under 40% were seen once. Here the sequenced sample was CD4+ T cells sorted from blood, taken at approximately week 30, from a patient treated with tofacitinib. These receptors all stem from a human donor with alopecia areata. Both conserved end residues are part of each CDR3. Clone size appears in some rows only: once, few, many, or a class for an expanded clone.

-	TRBV6-6	TRBJ1-5	CASIGTERQPQHF
few	TRBV5-4	TRBJ1-1	CASSVQGILNTEAFF
-	TRBV2	TRBJ2-2	CASSPQSPGNTGELFF
-	TRBV6-6	TRBJ2-3	CATLPGQAVGTQYF
-	TRBV5-4	TRBJ1-6	CASSRGAGTGENSPLHF
few	TRBV9	TRBJ1-4	CASSVGTYNEKLFF
-	TRBV11-2	TRBJ1-1	CASSSNPGFRDTEAFF
-	TRBV5-1	TRBJ2-1	CASSYVTRGSNEQFF
many	TRBV5-4	TRBJ2-7	CASRNGQGPYEQYF
-	TRBV29-1	TRBJ1-1	CSVRQGDTEAFF
-	TRBV7-2	TRBJ2-3	CASSLQTGTDTQYF
once	TRBV6-5	TRBJ1-1	CASRMTQGTEAFF
-	TRBV27	TRBJ1-5	CASSDRDQPQHF
few	TRBV30	TRBJ1-1	CAWRNTEAFF
-	TRBV5-1	TRBJ2-5	CASLRDRGETQYF
-	TRBV5-1	TRBJ2-7	CASSPQGTDYEQYF
-	TRBV9	TRBJ2-7	CASSVTSGRTYEQYF
-	TRBV30	TRBJ2-5	CAWSIVVETQYF
-	TRBV5-4	TRBJ1-1	CASSGAGHIKGNTEAFF
few	TRBV25-1	TRBJ2-1	CASSSTGGANEQFF
-	TRBV18	TRBJ1-6	CASSPGQGFSPLHF
few	TRBV5-1	TRBJ2-3	CASSLQPDTDTQYF
few	TRBV6-1	TRBJ1-2	CASSDLGPLYGYTF
-	TRBV11-2	TRBJ1-3	CASSLGGTGNTIYF
few	TRBV11-1	TRBJ2-3	CASSSRGATDTQYF
few	TRBV5-1	TRBJ1-1	CASSLGTANTEAFF
-	TRBV4-1	TRBJ2-7	CASSLLGPGEQYF
-	TRBV5-8	TRBJ1-5	CASSGREFGNQPQHF
few	TRBV5-6	TRBJ2-7	CASRTPGHLYEQYF
few	TRBV5-1	TRBJ1-5	CASSPLEGDNQPQHF
-	TRBV30	TRBJ2-3	CAWSPGEAGGGTQYF